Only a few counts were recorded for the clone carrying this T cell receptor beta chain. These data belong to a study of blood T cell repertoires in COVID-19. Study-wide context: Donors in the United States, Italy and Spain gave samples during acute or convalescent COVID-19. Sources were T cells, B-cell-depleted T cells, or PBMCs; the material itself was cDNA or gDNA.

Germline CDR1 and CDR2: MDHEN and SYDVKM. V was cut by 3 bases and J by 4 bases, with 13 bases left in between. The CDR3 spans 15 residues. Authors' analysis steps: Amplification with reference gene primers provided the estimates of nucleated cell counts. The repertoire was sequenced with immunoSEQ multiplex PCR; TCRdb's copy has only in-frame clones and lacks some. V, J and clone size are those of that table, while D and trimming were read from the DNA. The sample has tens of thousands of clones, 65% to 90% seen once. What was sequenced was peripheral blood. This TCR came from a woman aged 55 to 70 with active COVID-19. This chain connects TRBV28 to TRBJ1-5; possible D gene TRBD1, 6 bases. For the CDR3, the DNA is TGTGCCAGCAGTTTGGAAGGGGGACGAAATCAGCCCCAGCATTTT. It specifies CASSLEGGRNQPQHF.